Listed here are 13 T cell receptor beta chains from one sample, sequenced in a study of glioma-infiltrating T cells. Using RNA template, CDR3s of TCR alpha and beta were amplified with iRepertoire arm-PCR. TCRdb ran MiXCR on the multiplex PCR reads and lists one entry per CDR3 protein. The sample has fewer than 500,000 distinct CDR3 sequences, 41% seen once. The sample consisted of glioma tissue, nonneoplastic brain tissue, or PBMCs (not recorded which). Every receptor here comes from a human donor with low-grade glioma or glioblastoma, undergoing nonglioma brain surgery, or in good health (not recorded which).

To note about this clonotype: A read error may account for a junction end that differs from germline. The chain couples TRBV11-2 to TRBJ2-5; TRBD2 might be the D (6 bases). This CDR3 contains 13 residues. Germline lookup yields CDR1 SGHAT and CDR2 FQNNGV. Here the CDR3 DNA reads TGTGCCAGCAGCTTTGGAGGGCCAGAGATCCAGTACTTC. Protein product: CASSFGGPEIQYF. Full variable domain (remainder filled in from reference TRBV11-2 and TRBJ2-5): EAGVAQSPRYKIIEKRQSVAFWCNPISGHATLYWYQQILGQGPKLLIQFQNNGVVDDSQLPKDRFSAERLKGVDSTLKIQPAKLEDSAVYLCASSFGGPEIQYFGPGTRLLVL.

This clonotype occurred a few times. This rearrangement joins TRBV11-2 to TRBJ2-5; 8 bases fit TRBD2. V trimming: 2 bases; J trimming: 5 bases; junction bases outside the gene matches: 10. The CDR3 contains 16 residues. The V gene's germline CDR1 is SGHAT and CDR2 FQNNGV. In DNA, the CDR3 is TGTGCCAGCAGCTTATATCCGGGAGGGCCGGTGGAGACCCAGTACTTC. It is translated as CASSLYPGGPVETQYF.

This clonotype appeared a single time. This chain uses TRBV19 with TRBJ2-1; tentatively, D is TRBD1 or TRBD2 (5 bases each). The CDR3 has 15 amino acids. The V gene lost 3 bases and the J gene lost 8 bases, with 17 bases spanning the gap. CDR1 is LNHDA and CDR2 is SQIVND in the germline V gene (reference sequence). CDR3 residues: CASSIWGSGSDEQFF. CDR3 in DNA: TGTGCCAGTAGTATTTGGGGGTCAGGGAGCGATGAGCAGTTCTTC. The full variable domain, rest sourced from reference TRBV19 and TRBJ2-1, is DGGITQSPKYLFRKEGQNVTLSCEQNLNHDAMYWYRQDPGQGLRLIYYSQIVNDFQKGDIAEGYSVSREKKESFPLTVTSAQKNPTAFYLCASSIWGSGSDEQFFGPGTRLTVL.

This clonotype was counted ten times or more. J is TRBJ2-1 and V is TRBV6-1, with TRBD2 as a possible D gene (6 bases). In germline, CDR1 is MNHNS, CDR2 SASEGT. V lost 5 bases and J lost 5, with 13 bases in between. The CDR3 loop spans 14 amino acids. CDR3 nucleotide sequence: TGTGCCAGCAGTCTCGACGCGGGAAACAATGAGCAGTTCTTC. This translates into CASSLDAGNNEQFF.

This clonotype was counted many times. The V gene is TRBV15, the J gene TRBJ1-2; 11 bases align to TRBD1. The V segment lost 0 bases and the J segment 3 bases; nucleotides outside the gene matches: 9. The CDR3 extends over 18 amino acids. The germline gives CDR1 LNHNV, CDR2 YYDKDF (reference sequence). CDR3 amino acids: CATSRDTWTGGDDYGYTF. The CDR3 nucleotides read TGTGCCACCAGCAGAGATACTTGGACAGGGGGCGACGACTATGGCTACACCTTC.

In regard to this clonotype: Because the CDR3 is missing its conserved closing phenylalanine or tryptophan, this is likely a read error. The chain employs TRBV14 and TRBJ1-2; D is possibly TRBD1 (6 bases). V lost 1 base and J lost 5, with 11 bases in between. There are 14 residues in the CDR3. The germline CDR1 and CDR2 sequences are SGHDN and FVKESK. The CDR3 loop reads CASSQVTGSYGYTL. CDR3 DNA: TGTGCCAGCAGCCAAGTTACAGGGAGTTATGGCTACACCCTC.

This clonotype appeared a few times. The CDR3 DNA is TGTGCCAGCAGCCCTAGTCTAGCGGGAGCCCGGAGGACCCAGTACTTC. It translates to CASSPSLAGARRTQYF. V gene TRBV7-2 combines with J gene TRBJ2-5, with 10 positions matching TRBD2. The CDR3 has 16 amino acids. V was clipped by 5 bases and J by 7 bases; unmatched bases: 13. Germline values: CDR1 SGHTA, CDR2 FQGNSA.

The CDR3 sequence: CASSLDITDTQYF. Written as DNA, the CDR3 is TGTGCCAGCAGCTTGGACATCACAGATACGCAGTATTTT. The chain couples TRBV5-4 to TRBJ2-3, with D uncertain. V was clipped by 0 bases and J by 2 bases, with 4 bases between them. CDR1 is SGHNT, CDR2 YYREEE, per germline (reference sequence). There are 13 residues in the CDR3.

Points on this clonotype: A junction boundary mismatches the germline segment, possibly from a read error. The chain carries TRBV4-1 and TRBJ2-7; possibly TRBD1 for D (6 bases). Germline lookup yields CDR1 MGHRA and CDR2 YSYEKL. This CDR3 contains 17 residues. The CDR3 is CASIQGSGVRQDYEQYF. DNA of the CDR3: TGCGCCAGCATCCAAGGGAGTGGAGTACGACAGGACTACGAGCAGTACTTC.

This clonotype was counted a few times. The J gene is TRBJ2-5, the V gene TRBV25-1, with 9 nucleotides matching TRBD2. The CDR3 has 13 residues. The trim removed 7 bases at V and 5 bases at J, leaving 5 bases unmatched. The germline V gene has CDR1 MGHDK and CDR2 SYGVNS. The CDR3 loop is CASTLAGVETQYF. The CDR3 DNA reads as TGTGCCAGCACATTAGCGGGAGTGGAGACCCAGTACTTC.

This clonotype was found a few times. This chain links TRBV6-1 with TRBJ2-1, with 7 positions matching TRBD2. This CDR3 has 14 amino acids. Germline-derived CDR1 and CDR2 are MNHNS and SASEGT. After removal of 6 bases from V and 7 bases from J, the junction contained 9 bases not matched to a gene. The CDR3 region is CASSFSGTTNEQFF. The DNA for the CDR3 is TGTGCCAGCAGCTTCTCCGGGACTACGAATGAGCAGTTCTTC.

On this clonotype: A read error may be the cause here, since a much bigger clone is one base away. The chain links TRBV20-1 to TRBJ1-5; D is unclear. Germline V gives CDR1 DFQATT, CDR2 SNEGSKA (reference sequence). This CDR3 spans 14 amino acids. The CDR3 DNA reads TGCAGTGCTAGGGAGGACTGGAGCAATCAGCCCCAGCGTTTT. It specifies CSAREDWSNQPQRF.

This clonotype was counted a few times. V usage is TRBV4-3 and J usage is TRBJ2-7, with D perhaps TRBD2 (5 bases). V lost 4 bases, J lost 6 bases, and 16 bases lay in between. CDR3 length: 14 amino acids. Germline CDR1 is LGHNA and CDR2 is YSLEER. In DNA form, the CDR3 reads TGCGCCAGCAGCCTCTCGGGTAGCGCAGGCGAGCAGTACTTC. It encodes CASSLSGSAGEQYF.